Below, one TCR beta chain is given with its context. Antigen: not known. The source of the sample is a study of T-cell reconstitution after alpha-beta-depleted transplantation in children. This CDR3 has 16 amino acids. The trim removed 1 base at V and 7 bases at J, leaving 11 bases unmatched. Germline V CDR1 and CDR2: DFQATT, SNEGSKA (reference sequence). Unique molecular identifiers featured in how the TCRbeta library was prepared. TCRdb reprocessed the PCR reads via MiXCR and lists one record per CDR3 protein. The repertoire holds about 870,000 distinct CDR3 sequences, approximately 15% seen once, with roughly 5% in the top ten. The study's findings and limits: Newly made T cells mostly supplied T-cell counts and diversity one year after transplant. Recipient T cells and thymic progenitors that survived were the source of the high TCRbeta diversity seen at day 60 in some patients. Alpha-beta T cells present about two months after transplant were reported to originate from several hundred expanded graft clones.

This specimen was PBMCs, mostly from graft donor cells, taken 360 days after TCRalphabeta/CD19-depleted stem cell transplant. V is TRBV20-1 and J is TRBJ1-2; TRBD1 agrees at 11 bases. This sequence was found in a male patient between 5 and 17 years old who had a stem cell transplant for acute lymphoblastic leukemia, so the T cells may come from the graft donor. The DNA of the CDR3 is TGCAGTGCTAGAGCTACCTCGGACAGGGGGCGAGGTGGCTACACCTTC. Amino acid sequence: CSARATSDRGRGGYTF.